These T cell receptor beta chains were read from a single sample in a study of T cells in Graves' hyperthyroidism and ophthalmopathy. TCRdb re-called the multiplex PCR reads with MiXCR, one entry per CDR3 protein. This repertoire shows under 650,000 distinct CDR3 sequences, 15% to 20% found once; its top ten account for 3.5% to 4%. The specimen was blood. Every receptor here comes from a young woman with Graves' hyperthyroidism. Both conserved end residues are part of each CDR3. A D gene is named only where the DNA matches it firmly. A clone size is listed for some rows: how often the clone was seen (once, few, many), or a class if it is expanded.

j_call d_call clone_size v_call cdr3_aa cdr3_nt
TRBJ2-1 . . TRBV7-9 CASSLGGVWIF TGTGCCAGCAGCTTAGGTGGAGTTTGGATCTTC
TRBJ2-7 TRBD2 . TRBV5-1 CASSFPGTSGSYEQYF TGCGCCAGCAGCTTTCCCGGGACTAGCGGATCCTACGAGCAGTACTTC
TRBJ1-3 . many TRBV18 CASSPQGSGNTIYF TGTGCCAGCTCACCACAGGGATCTGGAAACACCATATATTTT
TRBJ1-2 TRBD1 . TRBV19 CASSPGTGPNYGYTF TGTGCCAGTAGTCCCGGGACAGGACCTAACTATGGCTACACCTTC
TRBJ2-7 . . TRBV29-1 CSVEDNGDEQYF TGCAGCGTTGAAGATAACGGGGACGAGCAGTACTTC
TRBJ2-3 . few TRBV29-1 CSAGGFGTDTQYF TGCAGCGCAGGGGGGTTCGGCACAGATACGCAGTATTTT
TRBJ2-1 . . TRBV18 CASSPDQYEQFF TGTGCCAGCTCACCAGATCAGTATGAGCAGTTCTTC
TRBJ2-7 TRBD2 many TRBV12-3/TRBV12-4 CASSLGREATGSYEQYF TGTGCCAGCAGTTTAGGGCGGGAGGCGACAGGTTCCTACGAGCAGTACTTC
TRBJ2-5 TRBD1 . TRBV7-9 CASSNSRTGSETQYF TGTGCCAGCAGCAACTCGCGGACAGGGTCGGAGACCCAGTACTTC
TRBJ1-1 . many TRBV5-6 CASSLNSMNTEAFF TGTGCCAGCAGCTTGAACAGTATGAACACTGAAGCTTTCTTT
TRBJ2-5 TRBD1 . TRBV20-1 CSARAPGQGGGETQYF TGCAGTGCTAGAGCTCCGGGACAGGGGGGAGGAGAGACCCAGTACTTC
TRBJ2-7 . . TRBV2 CASQWGTRGDEQYF TGTGCCAGCCAGTGGGGGACACGTGGCGACGAGCAGTACTTC
TRBJ2-1 TRBD1 many TRBV12-3/TRBV12-4 CASSTQDRDFGNEQFF TGTGCCAGCAGTACCCAGGACAGGGACTTCGGGAATGAGCAGTTCTTC
TRBJ1-3 . many TRBV2 CASSEVRGGNTIYF TGTGCCAGCAGTGAAGTGAGGGGCGGAAACACCATATATTTT
TRBJ2-7 TRBD1 many TRBV30 CASSIGTGTEQYF TGTGCCTCCTCAATCGGGACAGGGACCGAGCAGTACTTC
TRBJ2-7 . few TRBV14 CASSQDSGIYEQYF TGTGCCAGCAGCCAAGACTCTGGGATTTACGAGCAGTACTTC
TRBJ2-7 . . TRBV20-1 CSARRLPYEQYF TGCAGTGCTAGAAGGCTTCCCTACGAGCAGTACTTC
TRBJ2-1 TRBD2 many TRBV7-3 CASSPGLAGIGGEQFF TGTGCCAGCAGCCCCGGGCTAGCGGGGATCGGGGGTGAGCAGTTCTTC
TRBJ1-1 . . TRBV12-3/TRBV12-4 CASSLFVYTEAFF TGTGCCAGCAGTTTATTTGTTTACACTGAAGCTTTCTTT
TRBJ1-1 TRBD1 few TRBV6-1 CASIWGTVVNTEAFF TGTGCCAGCATCTGGGGGACAGTTGTTAACACTGAAGCTTTCTTT
TRBJ1-1 . many TRBV12-3/TRBV12-4 CASSGTIRTEAFF TGTGCCAGCAGTGGGACTATTCGGACTGAAGCTTTCTTT
TRBJ1-2 TRBD1 many TRBV7-2 CASRQGADGYTF TGTGCCAGCCGGCAGGGGGCCGATGGCTACACCTTC
TRBJ2-1 TRBD2 . TRBV7-6 CASSQKIAGVSYNEQFF TGTGCCAGCAGCCAAAAGATAGCGGGAGTTTCCTACAATGAGCAGTTCTTC
TRBJ1-2 TRBD1 few TRBV7-2 CASSKKTGQNYGYTF TGTGCCAGTAGTAAAAAGACAGGGCAAAACTATGGCTACACCTTC
TRBJ2-7 . . TRBV7-9 CASRVVGVHEQYF TGTGCCAGCAGGGTCGTAGGGGTCCACGAGCAGTACTTC
TRBJ1-4 TRBD1 . TRBV28 CASSPQGYPSNEKLFF TGTGCCAGCAGTCCACAGGGGTACCCGTCTAATGAAAAACTGTTTTTT
TRBJ2-3 TRBD2 many TRBV28 CASFTVTSGRYDTQYF TGTGCCAGCTTTACAGTGACTAGCGGGAGATACGATACGCAGTATTTT
TRBJ2-2 . . TRBV6-2/TRBV6-3 CASSPGVEIGNTGELFF TGTGCCAGCAGTCCCGGGGTCGAAATAGGGAACACCGGGGAGCTGTTTTTT
TRBJ2-7 . . TRBV28 CASSLPTGSYEQYF TGTGCCAGCAGTCTCCCGACTGGGTCCTACGAGCAGTACTTC
TRBJ1-1 TRBD1 many TRBV29-1 CSVRTGNTEAFF TGCAGCGTTAGGACAGGGAACACTGAAGCTTTCTTT
TRBJ2-5 . once TRBV5-1 CASSDGTQEQETQYF TGCGCCAGCAGCGACGGGACACAAGAACAAGAGACCCAGTACTTC
TRBJ2-7 . . TRBV14 CASSQDLASSSYEQYF TGTGCCAGCAGCCAAGATTTGGCATCAAGCTCCTACGAGCAGTACTTC
TRBJ1-1 . many TRBV5-1 CASREGKDTEAFF TGCGCCAGCAGAGAAGGGAAGGATACTGAAGCTTTCTTT
TRBJ1-3 TRBD1 many TRBV12-3/TRBV12-4 CASSMTGVVGNTIYF TGTGCCAGCAGTATGACAGGGGTTGTCGGAAACACCATATATTTT
TRBJ2-1 TRBD2 . TRBV12-3/TRBV12-4 CASSMPGLVEQFF TGTGCCAGCAGTATGCCCGGACTAGTTGAGCAGTTCTTC
TRBJ2-5 TRBD2 few TRBV20-1 CSARDQRGLAGVRETQYF TGCAGTGCTAGAGATCAGCGAGGACTAGCGGGAGTGAGGGAGACCCAGTACTTC
TRBJ2-5 . many TRBV6-2/TRBV6-3 CASSYGAVETQYF TGTGCCAGCAGTTACGGGGCGGTGGAGACCCAGTACTTC
TRBJ2-1 TRBD2 few TRBV5-1 CASSFGLAGPYNEQFF TGCGCCAGCAGCTTCGGACTAGCGGGACCCTACAATGAGCAGTTCTTC
TRBJ2-4 . . TRBV30 CAWSIGSLAKNIQYF TGTGCCTGGAGTATAGGCTCACTAGCCAAAAACATTCAGTACTTC
TRBJ1-1 TRBD1 many TRBV27 CASNEGQGLTEAFF TGTGCCAGCAACGAAGGACAGGGCCTTACTGAAGCTTTCTTT
TRBJ1-5 TRBD1 . TRBV20-1 CSASSGSGDRGYAQPQHF TGCAGTGCTAGTTCGGGCTCGGGGGACAGGGGCTATGCACAGCCCCAGCATTTT
TRBJ2-7 . many TRBV7-9 CASSSPWSSSYEQYF TGTGCCAGCAGCTCCCCCTGGAGTAGCTCCTACGAGCAGTACTTC
TRBJ1-2 TRBD1 . TRBV7-2 CASSLSGTGFNYGYTF TGTGCCAGCAGCTTATCCGGGACAGGGTTTAACTATGGCTACACCTTC
TRBJ2-5 . . TRBV5-1 CASRGAGQQQETQYF TGCGCCAGCAGAGGAGCGGGACAGCAGCAAGAGACCCAGTACTTC
TRBJ2-1 . few TRBV5-1 CASRLEDFDNEQFF TGCGCCAGCAGACTCGAGGACTTCGACAATGAGCAGTTCTTC
TRBJ1-2 . many TRBV12-3/TRBV12-4 CASSLGFYGYTF TGTGCCAGCAGTCTGGGGTTTTATGGCTACACCTTC
TRBJ2-2 TRBD2 . TRBV7-2 CASSRGSIVTGELFF TGTGCCAGCAGTCGCGGGAGCATTGTCACCGGGGAGCTGTTTTTT
TRBJ1-4 . few TRBV20-1 CSASCWTVEKLFF TGCAGTGCTAGTTGCTGGACAGTAGAAAAACTGTTTTTT
TRBJ2-7 . many TRBV18 CASSPVMGEQYF TGTGCCAGCTCACCCGTAATGGGCGAGCAGTACTTC
TRBJ2-2 TRBD2 . TRBV20-1 CSAEGTLLAGDRDGELFF TGCAGTGCAGAGGGGACACTTCTAGCGGGAGATAGGGACGGGGAGCTGTTTTTT
TRBJ2-1 TRBD2 many TRBV30 CAWSWTSGANEQFF TGTGCCTGGAGTTGGACTAGCGGGGCCAATGAGCAGTTCTTC
TRBJ2-7 TRBD1 few TRBV29-1 CSVEDRDYEQYF TGCAGCGTTGAGGACAGGGACTACGAGCAGTACTTC
TRBJ2-3 . . TRBV6-1 CASSRDATSTDTQYF TGTGCCAGCAGTCGGGACGCAACTAGCACAGATACGCAGTATTTT
TRBJ1-1 . . TRBV9 CASSVSGSQNLAEAFF TGTGCCAGCAGCGTATCGGGGTCCCAGAATCTCGCTGAAGCTTTCTTT
TRBJ2-7 TRBD1 . TRBV12-3/TRBV12-4 CASSPARGSLSYEQYF TGTGCCAGCAGTCCAGCCAGGGGGTCCCTCTCCTACGAGCAGTACTTC
TRBJ2-7 . many TRBV11-2 CASRSLGRAKRYF TGTGCCAGCAGATCACTGGGCCGGGCTAAAAGGTACTTC
TRBJ1-2 TRBD1 many TRBV2 CASSGQGLMDGYTF TGTGCCAGCAGTGGACAGGGTTTAATGGATGGCTACACCTTC